This T cell receptor beta chain originates from a study of T-cell memory formation after mild COVID-19 (dated by TCRdb to 2020 to 2023). Study-wide context: TCR sequence clusters from the two donors were largely donor specific. In a couple of donors, T-cell clones that expanded and contracted after mild COVID-19 were followed by sequencing TCRalpha and TCRbeta repertoires longitudinally. Two young, previously healthy adult volunteers, one female and one male, were included in the cohort.

V is cut by 0 bases and J by 3 bases, and the space between the germline ends is 9 bases. There are 15 amino acids in the CDR3, from cysteine to phenylalanine inclusive. The CDR3 DNA has 45 bases and is translated from base 1. In the germline V gene, CDR1 corresponds to SGHRS and CDR2 to YFSETQ. This clonotype was observed many times. No antigen is known for it. One base away there is no much larger clone; base qualities are not given. Study-level results and caveats: Only a couple of mild cases were covered by the study, and larger cohorts that include severe cases with pre-infection samples were considered necessary. Some responding clones were detected in pre-infection memory, suggesting pre-existing cross-reactive memory T cells joined the SARS-CoV-2 response. Clones contracting from day 15 to 85 had balanced CD4/CD8 phenotypes, while a second wave expanding from day 15 to 37 was biased towards CD4+. Contracting CD4+ clones were located mainly in the CM and EM memory subsets, whereas CD8+ clones were found to be enriched in EMRA. SARS-CoV-2 specificity of the second-wave clones peaking on day 37 was not confirmed.

Ficoll-Paque density gradient centrifugation was used to isolate PBMCs. TCRdb names Illumina NovaSeq 6000 as the instrument used. Using 5'RACE with constant-segment primers, TCRalpha and TCRbeta cDNA libraries were constructed, with sample barcodes and unique molecular identifiers added in the process. RNA was extracted from every sample with Trizol reagent. Libraries were amplified in two PCR steps, with a second sample barcode and Illumina TruSeq adapters added in the second step. Sequencing of libraries was performed on an Illumina NovaSeq with 2 x 150 bp paired-end reads. On the study's bioinformatics: Demultiplexing of reads and collapsing into UMI-guided consensus sequences were performed with migec v1.2.7. Using mixcr v2.1.11, the UMI consensuses were aligned to TRA and TRB V and J templates and assembled into clonotypes. Clonotypes were classified as expanded or contracted when called significant by both edgeR and NoisET, with noise models trained on biological replicates. For edgeR calls, a false discovery rate-adjusted p below 0.01 and a log2 fold-change threshold of 1 were applied. As an exploratory analysis of dynamics, max-normalized trajectories of the 1000 most abundant clonotypes were examined by PCA with hierarchical clustering. Separately sequenced CD4+ and CD8+ repertoires were used to assign the CD4 or CD8 phenotype of responding clones. The public reads were reprocessed in TCRdb via fastp at Q25 and MiXCR, keeping in-frame beta chains. Here each entry gathers all rows of one CDR3 protein and keeps the most common genes and DNA. The V and J calls reflect TCRdb's pipeline rather than the authors' work. This sample holds some 320,000 distinct CDR3 sequences; about a sixth were observed only once. Around 24% of the sample belongs to the ten largest clones.

This TCR was recovered from a man aged 18 to 35 who had mild COVID-19 (a few samples of this study predate the infection). The sample titles of this study are shuffled in the database, so cell type and time point are left out; the donor was told from shared clones. Material for sequencing was PBMCs or a T cell subset sorted from them (not recorded which). The chain employs TRBV5-1 and TRBJ2-2, with the identity of the D gene unclear. The CDR3 corresponds to CASSLDRSHTGELFF. The sequence in DNA is TGCGCCAGCAGCTTGGACCGGAGCCACACCGGGGAGCTGTTTTTT.